This T cell receptor beta chain was sequenced in a study of T cell repertoires in cytomegalovirus infection. As for the study in general: It was the public TCR beta signatures that indicated both CMV infection and matching HLA type.

Trimming removed 1 base from V and 3 bases from J; junction bases left unmatched: 3. CDR1 and CDR2 from the germline V gene are LGHDT and YNNKEL (reference sequence). The CDR3 is 14 residues long. TCRdb re-called the reads through MiXCR, storing one row per CDR3 protein. The sample lists fewer than 350,000 distinct CDR3 sequences, under 20% seen once, with 12% in the top ten. This TCR derives from a human donor in good health (CMV status not recorded). Some clones in this sample may be carry-over from other donors' samples. The chain is built from TRBV3-1 and TRBJ2-7, with TRBD1 matching over 7 bases. The sample was PBMCs. CDR3 residues: CASSQGQGRYEQYF. The CDR3 DNA follows: TGTGCCAGCAGCCAAGGACAGGGTCGCTACGAGCAGTACTTC.